These T cell receptor beta chains were read from a single sample in a study of CD8 T cells in ankylosing spondylitis. MiXCR was run by TCRdb on the 5' RACE reads, yielding one entry per CDR3 protein. This table has about 340,000 distinct CDR3 sequences, roughly 20% appearing once. The source material was blood, either unsorted or a sorted T cell fraction (not recorded which). These receptors all stem from a male donor with ankylosing spondylitis or in good health (not recorded which). Both conserved end residues are part of each CDR3. Fields, in order: J gene, clone size, V gene, D gene, CDR3 DNA, CDR3 protein. The D gene is left open where the match is weak. Clone size is not always given. Where it is, it says once, few, many or a class for expanded clones.

J gene: TRBJ1-5; clone size: NA; V gene: TRBV12-3/TRBV12-4; D gene: NA; CDR3 DNA: TGTGCCAGCAGTGCACCCCAGGAGCGAGCCCAGCATTTT; CDR3 protein: CASSAPQERAQHF
J gene: TRBJ2-1; clone size: NA; V gene: TRBV4-1; D gene: NA; CDR3 DNA: TGCGCCTGCAGCCAAGAAGGGGTTGGACGGTTCTTC; CDR3 protein: CACSQEGVGRFF
J gene: TRBJ1-1; clone size: NA; V gene: TRBV11-2; D gene: NA; CDR3 DNA: TGTGCCAGCAGCTTAGATTTGGGAGCTTTCTTT; CDR3 protein: CASSLDLGAFF
J gene: TRBJ2-3; clone size: NA; V gene: TRBV10-3; D gene: NA; CDR3 DNA: TGTGCCATCAGTGAACCTCTATCAGGGTATACGCAGTATTTT; CDR3 protein: CAISEPLSGYTQYF
J gene: TRBJ2-1; clone size: NA; V gene: TRBV9; D gene: TRBD2; CDR3 DNA: TGTGCCAGCAGCCCCCGTGGGGGGGGGAATGAGCAGTTCTTC; CDR3 protein: CASSPRGGGNEQFF
J gene: TRBJ2-5; clone size: few; V gene: TRBV11-2; D gene: NA; CDR3 DNA: TGTGCCAGCAGCTTAGGGTCGGACTCCCAAGAGACCCAGTACTTC; CDR3 protein: CASSLGSDSQETQYF
J gene: TRBJ2-7; clone size: NA; V gene: TRBV7-9; D gene: NA; CDR3 DNA: TGTGCCAGCAGCCCATGGGGAGTCTACGAGCAGTACTTC; CDR3 protein: CASSPWGVYEQYF
J gene: TRBJ2-7; clone size: NA; V gene: TRBV27; D gene: NA; CDR3 DNA: TGTGCCAGCAGCCCGCGCAGCGAATTCTACGAGCAGTACTTC; CDR3 protein: CASSPRSEFYEQYF
J gene: TRBJ2-1; clone size: many; V gene: TRBV7-9; D gene: NA; CDR3 DNA: TGTGCCAGCAGCGGCAGACAGGATTCCTACAATGAGCAGTTCTTC; CDR3 protein: CASSGRQDSYNEQFF
J gene: TRBJ1-3; clone size: NA; V gene: TRBV7-3; D gene: TRBD1; CDR3 DNA: TGTGCCAGCAGCCCCCCGGGACAGGGGACAAACACCATATATTTT; CDR3 protein: CASSPPGQGTNTIYF
J gene: TRBJ2-4; clone size: few; V gene: TRBV20-1; D gene: NA; CDR3 DNA: TGCAGTGCTACCATGGGAGACATTCAGTACTTC; CDR3 protein: CSATMGDIQYF
J gene: TRBJ2-1; clone size: few; V gene: TRBV11-2; D gene: TRBD1; CDR3 DNA: TGTGCCAGCAGCTTAGACAGGGGGAAGAACAATGAGCAGTTCTTC; CDR3 protein: CASSLDRGKNNEQFF
J gene: TRBJ2-1; clone size: many; V gene: TRBV10-3; D gene: NA; CDR3 DNA: TGTGCCATCAGTACCGGGACCGGAGAAGGTAATGAGCAGTTCTTC; CDR3 protein: CAISTGTGEGNEQFF
J gene: TRBJ2-1; clone size: NA; V gene: TRBV5-1; D gene: NA; CDR3 DNA: TGCGCCAGCAGCTCCCCTTCTGGGGGGGCTATTGAGCAGTTCTTC; CDR3 protein: CASSSPSGGAIEQFF
J gene: TRBJ2-7; clone size: NA; V gene: TRBV5-6; D gene: NA; CDR3 DNA: TGTGCCAGCAGCTCTGGTTGGGGGACCTACGAGCAGTACTTC; CDR3 protein: CASSSGWGTYEQYF
J gene: TRBJ2-7; clone size: NA; V gene: TRBV12-3/TRBV12-4; D gene: NA; CDR3 DNA: TGTGCCAGCAGTTTAGCAGGACAGTCCTACGAGCAGTACTTC; CDR3 protein: CASSLAGQSYEQYF
J gene: TRBJ2-7; clone size: NA; V gene: TRBV29-1; D gene: NA; CDR3 DNA: TGCAGCGCTGACCCCTACGGTGTGACCTACGAGCAGTACTTC; CDR3 protein: CSADPYGVTYEQYF
J gene: TRBJ2-1; clone size: NA; V gene: TRBV7-9; D gene: NA; CDR3 DNA: TGTGCCAGCAGCAACCCGAACAGTCCGAGCTCCTACAATGAGCAGTTCTTC; CDR3 protein: CASSNPNSPSSYNEQFF
J gene: TRBJ2-7; clone size: NA; V gene: TRBV7-2; D gene: NA; CDR3 DNA: TGTGCCACTTCGGACGGCTTCTCCTACGAGCAGTACTTC; CDR3 protein: CATSDGFSYEQYF
J gene: TRBJ1-2; clone size: few; V gene: TRBV5-1; D gene: TRBD1; CDR3 DNA: TGCGCCAGCACAAGTCGACAGGGAGCTAACTATGGCTACACCTTC; CDR3 protein: CASTSRQGANYGYTF
J gene: TRBJ2-7; clone size: few; V gene: TRBV4-2; D gene: TRBD1; CDR3 DNA: TGTGCCAGCAGCCAAATACAGGGGGCCGACGAGCAGTACTTC; CDR3 protein: CASSQIQGADEQYF
J gene: TRBJ2-7; clone size: NA; V gene: TRBV5-5; D gene: NA; CDR3 DNA: TGTGCCAGCAGACCAATCCCCGGCGAGCAGTACTTC; CDR3 protein: CASRPIPGEQYF
J gene: TRBJ2-1; clone size: NA; V gene: TRBV6-1; D gene: TRBD2; CDR3 DNA: TGTGCCAGGGGGACACAGCGGGGGGCTCAAAGAGTCTCCTACAATGAGCAGTTCTTC; CDR3 protein: CARGTQRGAQRVSYNEQFF
J gene: TRBJ2-2; clone size: NA; V gene: TRBV5-1; D gene: NA; CDR3 DNA: TGCGCCAGCAGCTTGTACGCGGGTTCGAACACCGGGGAGCTGTTTTTT; CDR3 protein: CASSLYAGSNTGELFF
J gene: TRBJ1-1; clone size: few; V gene: TRBV4-2; D gene: NA; CDR3 DNA: TGTGCCAGCAGCCAAGAGAGGCGGGGAATCCCCGAAGCTTTCTTT; CDR3 protein: CASSQERRGIPEAFF
J gene: TRBJ1-1; clone size: NA; V gene: TRBV6-1; D gene: TRBD1; CDR3 DNA: TGTGCCAGCAGTGCTATCACAGGGGGCGACATTGAAGCTTTCTTT; CDR3 protein: CASSAITGGDIEAFF
J gene: TRBJ2-3; clone size: NA; V gene: TRBV13; D gene: TRBD2; CDR3 DNA: TGTGCCAGCAGCTTAGTGGGGACTAGCCTCGCAGATACGCAGTATTTT; CDR3 protein: CASSLVGTSLADTQYF
J gene: TRBJ2-7; clone size: many; V gene: TRBV6-5; D gene: NA; CDR3 DNA: TGTGCCAGCAGTTACTCCAGGGGGGGCTATGAGCAGTACTTC; CDR3 protein: CASSYSRGGYEQYF
J gene: TRBJ2-1; clone size: many; V gene: TRBV5-6; D gene: NA; CDR3 DNA: TGTGCCAGCAGCTTGCTTGGGGGTGAGCAGTTCTTC; CDR3 protein: CASSLLGGEQFF
J gene: TRBJ2-2; clone size: NA; V gene: TRBV10-3; D gene: NA; CDR3 DNA: TGTGCCATCAGTGAGACCCAGGCAGCAGTAGAGAGCGGGGAGCTGTTTTTT; CDR3 protein: CAISETQAAVESGELFF
J gene: TRBJ2-1; clone size: NA; V gene: TRBV29-1; D gene: TRBD1; CDR3 DNA: TGCAGCGTTGAGGGGCCGGACAGGGGGTCCTACAATGAGCAGTTCTTC; CDR3 protein: CSVEGPDRGSYNEQFF
J gene: TRBJ2-3; clone size: NA; V gene: TRBV29-1; D gene: TRBD1; CDR3 DNA: TGCAGCGTTTGTAAGGGACAGTCTGATACGCAGTATTTT; CDR3 protein: CSVCKGQSDTQYF
J gene: TRBJ2-7; clone size: NA; V gene: TRBV4-1; D gene: NA; CDR3 DNA: TGCGCCAGCAGCCAAGATCTGGGGAGGCTCTCCTCCTACGAGCAGTACTTC; CDR3 protein: CASSQDLGRLSSYEQYF
J gene: TRBJ2-1; clone size: NA; V gene: TRBV6-1; D gene: NA; CDR3 DNA: TGTGCCAGCAGGGAGGGACCAGCGTCGTACAATGAGCAGTTCTTC; CDR3 protein: CASREGPASYNEQFF
J gene: TRBJ2-3; clone size: few; V gene: TRBV12-3/TRBV12-4; D gene: NA; CDR3 DNA: TGTGCCAGCACCCACGGGAGACCCACAGATACGCAGTATTTT; CDR3 protein: CASTHGRPTDTQYF
J gene: TRBJ1-4; clone size: NA; V gene: TRBV28; D gene: NA; CDR3 DNA: TGTGCCAGCAGTTTACAAGGGGAGGATGAAAAACTGTTTTTT; CDR3 protein: CASSLQGEDEKLFF
J gene: TRBJ2-2; clone size: NA; V gene: TRBV28; D gene: NA; CDR3 DNA: TGTGCCAGCAGTTTAGGGGTAGAGCCCGGGGAGCTGTTTTTT; CDR3 protein: CASSLGVEPGELFF
J gene: TRBJ2-2; clone size: many; V gene: TRBV2; D gene: TRBD1; CDR3 DNA: TGTGCCAGCACACCGGGACAGGCCCTAAACACCGGGGAGCTGTTTTTT; CDR3 protein: CASTPGQALNTGELFF
J gene: TRBJ2-2; clone size: few; V gene: TRBV12-3/TRBV12-4; D gene: NA; CDR3 DNA: TGTGCCAGCAGTTTGAGGGGGGCGGGCACCGGGGAGCTGTTTTTT; CDR3 protein: CASSLRGAGTGELFF